The rows below give T cell receptor beta chains drawn from one sample of a study of identical twins. TCRdb processed the 5' RACE reads anew with MiXCR; each CDR3 protein has one entry. This table has under 350,000 distinct CDR3 sequences, roughly 8.6% appearing once. These sequences were also reported in another study, on yellow fever vaccine responses in identical twins.

Source material: CD8+ T cells sorted from blood. These receptors were obtained from a woman aged 18-35 years in good health. The CDR3 runs from the conserved cysteine through the conserved F or W. Fields, in order: D gene, J gene, V gene, clone size, CDR3 protein, CDR3 DNA. The D gene is left open where the match is weak. Where a row states a size, it is once, few, many or the class of an expanded clone; other rows omit it.

>TRBD1|TRBJ1-1|TRBV24-1|few
CATRGTGGTEAFF
TGTGCCACCAGAGGGACAGGGGGCACTGAAGCTTTCTTT
>-|TRBJ2-5|TRBV4-3|many
CASSQDLTGGETQYF
TGCGCCAGCAGCCAAGATCTTACTGGTGGAGAGACCCAGTACTTC
>-|TRBJ1-2|TRBV30|few
CAWRYHRVAYGYTF
TGTGCCTGGAGGTACCACAGGGTGGCCTATGGCTACACCTTC
>-|TRBJ2-7|TRBV9|many
CASSGTSTYEQYF
TGTGCCAGCAGCGGGACGAGCACCTACGAGCAGTACTTC
>-|TRBJ2-3|TRBV7-1|once
CASSQLTDTQYF
TGTGCCAGCAGCCAGCTAACAGATACGCAGTATTTT
>-|TRBJ2-7|TRBV7-6|few
CASSLASGPQYEQYF
TGTGCCAGCAGCCTAGCATCGGGGCCTCAGTACGAGCAGTACTTC
>-|TRBJ2-1|TRBV20-1|many
CSARAIEEQVPYNEQFF
TGCAGTGCTAGAGCCATTGAGGAACAGGTTCCCTACAATGAGCAGTTCTTC
>-|TRBJ2-1|TRBV6-9|many
CANTLSRGFNEQFF
TGTGCCAACACCCTTTCTCGGGGGTTCAATGAGCAGTTCTTC
>-|TRBJ1-3|TRBV5-1|many
CASSLVGSGNTIYF
TGCGCCAGCAGCTTGGTGGGGTCTGGAAACACCATATATTTT
>-|TRBJ2-5|TRBV4-1|many
CASSQGDETQYF
TGCGCCAGCAGCCAGGGTGACGAGACCCAGTACTTC
>TRBD1|TRBJ2-1|TRBV27|few
CASSETGGVWNEQFF
TGTGCCAGCAGTGAGACAGGGGGCGTTTGGAATGAGCAGTTCTTC
>-|TRBJ1-2|TRBV14|few
CASSSGSTYGYTF
TGTGCCAGCAGCTCCGGGTCGACCTATGGCTACACCTTC
>-|TRBJ1-1|TRBV29-1|many
CSVEDGNTEAFF
TGCAGCGTTGAAGACGGTAACACTGAAGCTTTCTTT
>-|TRBJ2-7|TRBV12-3/TRBV12-4|-
CASSLGVLGTAEQYF
TGTGCCAGCAGTTTAGGGGTTTTAGGGACCGCCGAGCAGTACTTC
>TRBD1|TRBJ2-4|TRBV7-8|many
CASSLAGQGNIQYF
TGTGCCAGCAGCTTAGCCGGACAGGGGAACATTCAGTACTTC
>TRBD1|TRBJ2-5|TRBV27|few
CASFPDRDLSETQYF
TGTGCCAGCTTCCCGGACAGGGACTTGTCGGAGACCCAGTACTTC
>-|TRBJ2-7|TRBV7-9|-
CASGSTVAEQYF
TGTGCCAGCGGGTCGACAGTGGCAGAGCAGTACTTC
>TRBD1|TRBJ2-7|TRBV29-1|few
CSGTSGTDYEQYF
TGCAGCGGAACTTCCGGGACAGACTACGAGCAGTACTTC
>-|TRBJ1-1|TRBV9|few
CASSPPMYTEAFF
TGTGCCAGCAGCCCCCCAATGTACACTGAAGCTTTCTTT
>TRBD1|TRBJ2-1|TRBV7-9|-
CASSWDRLGAEQFF
TGTGCCAGCAGCTGGGACAGGTTAGGAGCTGAGCAGTTCTTC
>-|TRBJ2-2|TRBV7-3|few
CASSPADKSDTGELFF
TGTGCCAGCAGCCCAGCTGACAAGTCGGACACCGGGGAGCTGTTTTTT
>TRBD2|TRBJ2-2|TRBV6-2/TRBV6-3|many
CASSYSPGLAGTNTGELFF
TGTGCCAGCAGTTACTCCCCAGGACTAGCGGGGACGAACACCGGGGAGCTGTTTTTT
>TRBD2|TRBJ2-1|TRBV5-6|few
CASSLGGGRIYNEQFF
TGTGCCAGCAGCTTGGGAGGCGGGAGGATCTACAATGAGCAGTTCTTC
>-|TRBJ1-4|TRBV20-1|-
CSATIGEKLFF
TGCAGTGCGACGATTGGGGAAAAACTGTTTTTT
>TRBD2|TRBJ2-5|TRBV28|many
CASSLKGSGGLRETQYF
TGTGCCAGCAGTTTAAAGGGTAGCGGGGGCCTAAGGGAGACCCAGTACTTC
>-|TRBJ2-7|TRBV18|few
CASSPGTGQGPPEQYF
TGTGCCAGCTCACCGGGAACGGGTCAGGGCCCCCCCGAGCAGTACTTC
>-|TRBJ1-5|TRBV29-1|many
CSVADFLGGQPQHF
TGCAGCGTTGCGGACTTTCTGGGGGGGCAGCCCCAGCATTTT
>-|TRBJ2-7|TRBV21-1|many
CWLDTTYEQYF
TGTTGGCTGGACACAACCTACGAGCAGTACTTC
>-|TRBJ1-1|TRBV9|many
CASSVDRRSEAFF
TGTGCCAGCAGCGTGGACCGCCGTTCTGAAGCTTTCTTT
>TRBD1|TRBJ2-1|TRBV7-9|few
CASSHRDRDNEQFF
TGTGCCAGCAGCCACAGGGACAGGGACAATGAGCAGTTCTTC
>-|TRBJ2-7|TRBV7-9|-
CASSGGNAERIYEQYF
TGTGCCAGCAGCGGGGGTAATGCGGAGCGGATCTACGAGCAGTACTTC
>-|TRBJ1-1|TRBV27|few
CASSVYSGGPNTEAFF
TGTGCCAGCAGCGTTTATTCGGGGGGGCCGAACACTGAAGCTTTCTTT
>-|TRBJ2-7|TRBV20-1|many
CSARALSYEQYF
TGCAGTGCTAGAGCACTTTCCTACGAGCAGTACTTC
>-|TRBJ2-5|TRBV3-1|few
CASSLLRGAETQYF
TGTGCCAGCAGCCTCCTAAGGGGTGCGGAGACCCAGTACTTC
>-|TRBJ2-7|TRBV21-1|few
CASSKAAHFRREGSREQYF
TGTGCCAGCAGCAAAGCGGCCCATTTCAGGCGGGAGGGCTCTCGCGAGCAGTACTTC
>TRBD2|TRBJ2-5|TRBV6-2/TRBV6-3|-
CASSYSPLAGGQETQYF
TGTGCCAGCAGTTACTCCCCGCTAGCGGGAGGTCAAGAGACCCAGTACTTC
>TRBD1|TRBJ2-1|TRBV4-1|few
CASSHRIPGQGTDEQFF
TGCGCCAGCAGCCACCGAATCCCGGGACAGGGGACCGATGAGCAGTTCTTC
>TRBD1|TRBJ2-6|TRBV27|-
CASSLWSSGQGIIMSGANVLTF
TGTGCCAGCAGTTTATGGTCTTCGGGACAGGGGATCATAATGTCTGGGGCCAACGTCCTGACTTTC
>-|TRBJ2-7|TRBV12-3/TRBV12-4|many
CASSLGSFGQYF
TGTGCCAGCAGTTTAGGGTCCTTTGGGCAGTACTTC
>-|TRBJ2-7|TRBV12-3/TRBV12-4|-
CASSLMDQGDEQYF
TGTGCCAGCAGTTTGATGGACCAGGGAGACGAGCAGTACTTC
>TRBD2|TRBJ2-1|TRBV5-6|few
CASSLREAEQFF
TGTGCCAGCAGCTTGCGGGAGGCTGAGCAGTTCTTC
>-|TRBJ2-1|TRBV29-1|few
CSVEFPGGAYNEQFF
TGCAGCGTTGAATTCCCCGGGGGCGCCTACAATGAGCAGTTCTTC
>-|TRBJ1-5|TRBV6-4|few
CASSEVSGGPVEPQHF
TGTGCCAGCAGTGAGGTCAGTGGGGGGCCGGTGGAGCCCCAGCATTTT